What follows is one T cell receptor beta chain and its context. This receptor's antigen is unknown. No qualities accompany the bases; no much larger clone lies one base away. Sorted unstimulated T cells and proliferating T cells recovered from mixed lymphocyte reactions were subjected to TCRbeta CDR3 sequencing. Fresh whole blood from around 11 HLA-typed healthy donors was used to isolate PBMCs. Unstimulated CD4+ non-regulatory T cells were FACS-sorted to map the origin of alloreactive clones. Library preparation employed the immunoSEQ multiplex PCR assay. Around 10^5 TCR templates per sample were assayed by the deep sequencing platform. Genomic DNA extracted from sorted T cells was used for TCRbeta CDR3 sequencing. The study's processing was this. Clonal analysis of TCRbeta CDR3 data was done in the R programming language. Unstimulated samples were compared with post-reaction CFSE-low samples to define alloreactive CD4+ and CD8+ clones. By matching sequences to the repertoires of sorted unstimulated Treg and non-Treg cells, each alloreactive CD4+ clone was assigned a regulatory or non-regulatory origin. TCRdb holds this immuneACCESS table with in-frame rearrangements only. Some clones are missing; in checked studies, unresolved V genes explain under half, and the rest has no known cause. That table supplies the V and J calls and clone size; D and trimming were determined from the DNA. The sample records roughly 92,000 clones, roughly 94% of which are singletons. The top ten clones comprise roughly 0.3% of the sample.

The sample comes from a study of siplizumab effects on memory and regulatory T cells (dated by TCRdb to about 2019). Turning to the overall study: The study examined how the anti-CD2 antibody siplizumab affects alloreactive T-cell subsets in allogeneic mixed lymphocyte reactions built from human PBMCs. Study-wide findings and limitations: Compared with memory T cells, unstimulated naive T cells appeared more diverse, and naive cells seemed to make a substantial contribution to the alloresponse. No functional confirmation was obtained for the suppressive function of proliferating Tregs from siplizumab cultures. Sequences below about 10^-5 frequency were poorly captured, so only a minor fraction of alloreactive clones could be mapped to unstimulated subsets. Siplizumab significantly lowered the cumulative frequency of alloreactive sequences that could be traced to unstimulated CD4+ memory T cells. Among mappable alloreactive CD4+ clones, the Treg-derived fraction averaged 68.8% with siplizumab versus about 27% in control reactions. A naive or memory phenotype could not be assigned to roughly 75-96% of proliferating CD4+ or CD8+ clones.

Between the V and J ends, shortened by 7 bases and 0 bases respectively, the junction contains 6 bases. CDR1 is given as SNHLY and CDR2 as FYNNEI, both from the germline V gene. The CDR3 runs 12 residues from the cysteine to the phenylalanine. The only DNA kept is the CDR3, 36 bases in frame from the first base. The V and J segments used are TRBV2 and TRBJ1-1, with no reliable assignment of the D segment. The clonotype originates from a human donor in good health. The sequencing input was non-Treg CD4+ T cells sorted from blood. Taken with the paper, the label for cell subset or site translates to: FACS-sorted unstimulated CD4+ non-regulatory T cells. The CDR3 protein: CASMGMNTEAFF. The sequenced DNA: TGTGCCAGCATGGGTATGAACACTGAAGCTTTCTTT.